Listed here are 30 T cell receptor beta chains from one sample, sequenced in a study of T cells after yellow fever vaccination. MiXCR, applied by TCRdb to the 5' RACE reads, yields one record per CDR3 protein. The sample contains 450,000 to 600,000 distinct CDR3 sequences, about a sixth of which appear only once. The material sequenced was PBMCs, taken 4 to 6 days after the first yellow fever vaccination. These receptors were collected from a man between 18 and 29 years old who received the YFV17D yellow fever vaccine.

This clonotype was observed many times. The chain joins TRBV12-3 or TRBV12-4 to TRBJ2-3, with 7 bases lining up with TRBD1. This CDR3 spans 16 amino acids. Losses at the gene ends were 1 base for V and 1 base for J; bases not matched to a gene: 5. The CDR3, as DNA: TGTGCCAGCAGTTTAGTACCGGGACAGCGCACAGATACGCAGTATTTT. Translated: CASSLVPGQRTDTQYF.

In its sample, this clonotype was seen a few times. The chain recombines TRBV4-1 with TRBJ2-5, with D unclear. In germline, CDR1 is MGHRA, CDR2 YSYEKL. V lost 1 base to trimming and J lost 1 base, with 7 bases between them. The CDR3 covers 14 residues. This CDR3 reads CASSQGQVQETQYF. Written as DNA, the CDR3 is TGCGCCAGCAGCCAAGGGCAAGTCCAAGAGACCCAGTACTTC.

This clonotype has more than one count but fewer than ten. The chain has TRBV2 and TRBJ2-5; TRBD2 is a possible D gene (5 bases). V was clipped by 7 bases and J by 5 bases, with 17 bases between them. CDR1 SNHLY and CDR2 FYNNEI come from the germline V gene. The CDR3 consists of 14 residues. CDR3 DNA: TGTGCCAGCAAGGGAGAGATCGGGGAGGAGACCCAGTACTTC. Residues: CASKGEIGEETQYF.

This clonotype has a handful of counts. The chain links TRBV6-2 or TRBV6-3 to TRBJ2-1; a possible D gene is TRBD2 (5 bases). Germline V gene sequence: CDR1 MNHEY, CDR2 SVGEGT. Deletions cut 5 bases from V and 7 bases from J, with 18 bases between. The CDR3 is 15 residues long. The CDR3 coding sequence is TGTGCCAGCAGTAACCCCGACGGGGTTTGGAATGAGCAGTTCTTC. This gives the protein CASSNPDGVWNEQFF.

This chain uses TRBV13 with TRBJ2-7, with 7 bases identical to TRBD1. V lost 5 bases, J lost 3 bases, and 10 bases stayed unmatched. Germline V gene data show CDR1 as PRHDT and CDR2 as FYEKMQ (reference sequence). CDR3 length equals 15 residues. Here the CDR3 DNA reads TGTGCCAGCAGCGCCCCCTCGACAGGGATCTACGAGCAGTACGTC. Translation: CASSAPSTGIYEQYV.

The chain has TRBV24-1 and TRBJ1-4, with 10 bases matching TRBD1. V lost 4 bases, J lost 8 bases, and 6 bases stayed unmatched. The CDR3 runs to 15 residues. The germline V gene has CDR1 KGHDR and CDR2 SFDVKD. CDR3: CATSDPGQGPEKLFF. CDR3 nucleotide sequence: TGTGCCACCAGTGACCCGGGACAGGGGCCCGAAAAACTGTTTTTT.

The rearrangement uses TRBV29-1 and TRBJ2-5; no firm D call. Germline V gives CDR1 SQVTM, CDR2 ANQGSEA. The CDR3 has 12 amino acids. V was cut by 4 bases and J by 4 bases, with 10 bases left in between. CDR3 in amino acids: CSVVLSGETQYF. As DNA, the CDR3 is TGCAGCGTTGTATTATCGGGAGAGACCCAGTACTTC.

This clonotype appeared a few times. The rearrangement uses TRBV12-3 or TRBV12-4 and TRBJ1-5, with D maybe TRBD1 (5 bases). V shed 3 bases and J shed 11 bases, with 8 bases lying between them. The CDR3 consists of 11 residues. The CDR3 sequence is CASSLGRAQHF. CDR3 coding DNA: TGTGCCAGCAGTTTGGGGCGAGCCCAGCATTTT.

This clonotype was detected only a few times. The genes are TRBV29-1 and TRBJ2-5; D gene uncertain. Per germline, CDR1 SQVTM and CDR2 ANQGSEA. Trimming removed 2 bases at V and 5 bases at J, with 3 bases between. The CDR3 has 10 amino acids. The CDR3 DNA sequence: TGCAGCGTTGAATGGGAGACCCAGTACTTC. Its translation is CSVEWETQYF.

This clonotype was counted a few times. The J gene is TRBJ1-3, the V gene TRBV15, with D unresolved. CDR3 length: 16 residues. Trimming stripped 0 bases from V and 0 bases from J, with 9 bases between. CDR1 is LNHNV and CDR2 is YYDKDF in the germline V gene (reference sequence). DNA of the CDR3: TGTGCCACCAGCAGAGAGAGGGTCAGCTCTGGAAACACCATATATTTT. Protein product: CATSRERVSSGNTIYF.

The genes are TRBV19 and TRBJ2-6, with D unclear. V dropped 11 bases and J dropped 0 bases, with 8 bases sitting between them. The CDR3 has 13 amino acids. Germline V CDR1 and CDR2: LNHDA, SQIVND (reference sequence). CDR3 DNA: TGTGCCGGGTCAAGCTCTGGGGCCAACGTCCTGACTTTC. Its protein is CAGSSSGANVLTF.

The chain is built from TRBV27 and TRBJ1-2, with a tentative D call TRBD1 (5 bases). Trimming took off 3 bases at V and 8 bases at J, with 22 bases between the two ends. Germline CDR1 and CDR2: MNHEY and SMNVEV (reference sequence). The CDR3 totals 16 residues. The CDR3 DNA reads as TGTGCCAGCAGTTTGTCCCCCGGGGGGGGTGGGGGAGGCTACACCTTC. Translation gives CASSLSPGGGGGGYTF.

This clonotype is a singleton in its sample. The V call is TRBV7-3, the J call TRBJ1-5; D not certain. The CDR3 extends over 17 amino acids. Per germline, CDR1 SGHTA and CDR2 FQGTGA. Trimming took off 8 bases at V and 5 bases at J, with 25 bases between the two ends. The CDR3 DNA reads as TGTGCCAGCCCACCAAGGGCCCCGAACGAATATGATCAGCCCCAGCATTTT. Its protein is CASPPRAPNEYDQPQHF. Using reference TRBV7-3 and TRBJ1-5 for the parts outside the CDR3, the full variable domain is GAGVSQTPSNKVTEKGKYVELRCDPISGHTALYWYRQSLGQGPEFLIYFQGTGAADDSGLPNDRFFAVRPEGSVSTLKIQRTERGDSAVYLCASPPRAPNEYDQPQHFGDGTRLSIL.

The chain has TRBV29-1 and TRBJ2-1; 7 bases line up with TRBD1. The germline V gene encodes CDR1 SQVTM and CDR2 ANQGSEA. The CDR3 is 14 residues long. With 3 bases clipped from V and 7 bases from J, the junction kept 9 bases outside the gene matches. CDR3 protein: CSVDGAGGRNEQFF. The CDR3, as DNA: TGCAGCGTTGATGGGGCAGGGGGTCGGAATGAGCAGTTCTTC.

The rearrangement uses TRBV24-1 and TRBJ2-5; D might be TRBD1 (6 bases). Germline V lookup: CDR1 KGHDR, CDR2 SFDVKD. Trimming removed 4 bases at V and 7 bases at J, with 12 bases between. This CDR3 contains 13 residues. This chain's CDR3 is CATSDRQALTQYF. DNA of the CDR3: TGTGCCACCAGTGACCGACAGGCCCTGACCCAGTACTTC.

The rearrangement links TRBV4-3 to TRBJ2-1, with 7 bases lining up with TRBD2. V was clipped by 0 bases and J by 10 bases; unmatched bases: 9. Germline V gene data show CDR1 as LGHNA and CDR2 as YSLEER. The length of the CDR3 is 15 residues. The CDR3 DNA reads TGCGCCAGCAGCCAAGATTCCCAGCGGGGTAGCGAGCAGTTCTTC. The encoded protein is CASSQDSQRGSEQFF.

This clonotype has only a few counts. The CDR3 DNA reads as TGCGCCAGCAGCACGACCGAAAGCTCTGGAAACACCATATATTTT. Amino acids: CASSTTESSGNTIYF. The rearrangement links TRBV4-1 to TRBJ1-3; D is unresolved. Germline V gene lookup returns CDR1 MGHRA and CDR2 YSYEKL. V was cut by 5 bases and J by 0 bases, with 11 bases left in between. CDR3 length: 15 amino acids.

The rearrangement uses TRBV6-2 or TRBV6-3 and TRBJ2-7; D is perhaps TRBD2 (5 bases). CDR1 is MNHEY and CDR2 is SVGEGT in the germline V gene. This CDR3 has 14 residues. Deletions cut 2 bases from V and 7 bases from J, with 15 bases between. In DNA form, the CDR3 reads TGTGCCAGCAGTTACCGTCTAGCACGACGGGAGCAGTACTTC. This sequence encodes CASSYRLARREQYF.

The V and J genes are TRBV10-3 and TRBJ2-7, with D possibly matching TRBD1 (6 bases). The CDR3 totals 13 residues. The V gene lost 10 bases and the J gene lost 4 bases, with 17 bases spanning the gap. Germline V gene data show CDR1 as ENHRY and CDR2 as SYGVKD. This CDR3 reads CATLGANSYEQYV. The CDR3 bases are TGTGCCACCTTGGGGGCGAATTCGTACGAGCAGTACGTC.

V is TRBV3-1 and J is TRBJ2-7; no clear D. Trimming removed 4 bases from V and 3 bases from J, with 4 bases in between. CDR1 is LGHDT, CDR2 YNNKEL, per germline (reference sequence). The length of the CDR3 is 11 residues. In DNA form, the CDR3 reads TGTGCCAGCAGCCTGCACTACGAGCAGTACTTC. This sequence encodes CASSLHYEQYF.

The chain couples TRBV15 to TRBJ2-7, with 9 bases that match TRBD1. J lost 7 bases, V lost 0 bases, and 10 bases had no gene match. The CDR3 extends over 16 amino acids. Looked up from germline, CDR1 is LNHNV and CDR2 is YYDKDF (reference sequence). The DNA of the CDR3 is TGTGCCACCAGCAGAGATCTGACAGGGGGTCGGCGGGAGCAGTACTTC. This sequence encodes CATSRDLTGGRREQYF.

This clonotype has more than one count but fewer than ten. This chain links TRBV5-1 with TRBJ1-6, with 9 bases lining up with TRBD1. CDR3 length: 18 residues. Germline V CDR1 and CDR2: SGHRS, YFSETQ. Germline trimming cut 1 base from V and 0 bases from J; bases unmatched to any gene: 5. CDR3 amino acids: CASSLTGQGSSYNSPLHF. In DNA form, the CDR3 reads TGCGCCAGCAGCTTGACCGGACAGGGGAGCTCCTATAATTCACCCCTCCACTTT.

The V gene is TRBV3-1, the J gene TRBJ2-3; TRBD2 aligns across 10 bases. Germline-derived CDR1 and CDR2 are LGHDT and YNNKEL (reference sequence). This CDR3 spans 16 amino acids. The V and J ends lost 4 bases and 2 bases, in that order; junction bases with no gene match: 6. In DNA, the CDR3 is TGTGCCAGCAGCCCCTTCGGGACTAGCGCCACAGATACGCAGTATTTT. Encoded protein: CASSPFGTSATDTQYF.

The chain couples TRBV27 to TRBJ2-2; D gene unclear. From germline, CDR1 is MNHEY and CDR2 SMNVEV (reference sequence). V shed 2 bases and J shed 2 bases, with 15 bases lying between them. CDR3 length: 17 residues. CDR3 region: CASSLLREALNTGELFF. The CDR3 DNA sequence: TGTGCCAGCAGTTTACTGCGTGAGGCACTAAACACCGGGGAGCTGTTTTTT.

In its sample, this clonotype was seen a few times. J is TRBJ2-5 and V is TRBV20-1; D possibly corresponds to TRBD2 (5 bases). The CDR3 consists of 15 residues. In germline, CDR1 is DFQATT, CDR2 SNEGSKA (reference sequence). The V gene lost 0 bases and the J gene lost 5 bases, with 16 bases spanning the gap. The CDR3: CSARDLRTPEETQYF. In nucleotides, the CDR3 is TGCAGTGCTAGAGATCTCCGGACTCCGGAGGAGACCCAGTACTTC.

This chain links TRBV7-6 with TRBJ2-2; 13 positions agree with TRBD2. The CDR3 contains 15 residues. Germline V CDR1 and CDR2: SGHVS, FNYEAQ. After removal of 6 bases from V and 9 bases from J, the junction contained 7 bases not matched to a gene. Here the CDR3 reads CASRPTSGGHRELFF. The CDR3 DNA follows: TGTGCCAGCAGGCCGACTAGCGGGGGGCATCGGGAGCTGTTTTTT.

This clonotype was picked up a small number of times. The gene calls are TRBV5-1 and TRBJ1-6, with a possible D match to TRBD1 (6 bases). Trimming left V 0 bases short and J 7 bases short, with 17 bases between. Germline-derived CDR1 and CDR2 are SGHRS and YFSETQ. The CDR3 is 17 residues long. The CDR3: CASSLDPSTGPNSPLHF. The CDR3, as DNA: TGCGCCAGCAGCTTGGACCCGTCGACAGGCCCAAATTCACCCCTCCACTTT.

V is TRBV24-1 and J is TRBJ2-5; maybe TRBD1 (6 bases). The V end was cut by 3 bases, the J end by 1 base, with 11 bases between. Germline V CDR1 and CDR2: KGHDR, SFDVKD. This CDR3 spans 15 amino acids. The CDR3 reads CATSDPTGTQETQYF. The CDR3 region has the DNA TGTGCCACCAGTGATCCCACAGGGACCCAAGAGACCCAGTACTTC.

The V call is TRBV6-1, the J call TRBJ2-1; no reliable D call. Germline V gene sequence: CDR1 MNHNS, CDR2 SASEGT. This CDR3 contains 13 residues. Between the trimmed V and J ends, which lost 3 bases and 14 bases, there was a span of 17 bases. The CDR3 bases are TGTGCCAGCAGTGACCCCCCCCTCTATCGGGAGTTCTTC. It is translated as CASSDPPLYREFF.

This clonotype was observed many times. The chain couples TRBV18 to TRBJ2-7; 13 nucleotides align to TRBD2. Germline V CDR1 and CDR2: KGHSH, LQKENI. The CDR3 consists of 15 residues. Trimming at V came to 4 bases and at J to 5 bases, leaving 5 bases not matched to a gene. The CDR3 DNA is TGTGCCAGCTCACTAACTAGCGGGGGGGCCCACGAGCAGTACTTC. Its protein is CASSLTSGGAHEQYF.